A selection of T cell receptor beta chains follows, all from one sample in a study of circulating and synovial CD4+ cells in juvenile arthritis. Sequencing used immunoSEQ multiplex PCR; TCRdb keeps in-frame clones, though not all of them. The sample includes 3,500 to 4,500 clones, over 75% of them seen just once. Material: CD4+ T cells from synovial fluid. Receptor source: a human donor with juvenile idiopathic arthritis. Both conserved end residues are part of each CDR3. The D gene is left open where the match is weak.

cdr3_aa: CAGSTPPGSEQFF
cdr3_nt: TGCGCCGGCAGCACACCTCCCGGGAGCGAGCAGTTCTTC
d_call: .
v_call: TRBV5-1
j_call: TRBJ2-1

cdr3_aa: CASSLDRVQPQHF
cdr3_nt: TGTGCCAGTAGTCTAGACAGGGTCCAGCCCCAGCATTTT
d_call: TRBD1
v_call: TRBV19
j_call: TRBJ1-5

cdr3_aa: CASSLGYSGNEQYF
cdr3_nt: TGTGCCAGCAGCTTGGGATATAGCGGGAACGAGCAGTACTTC
d_call: TRBD2
v_call: TRBV7-9
j_call: TRBJ2-7

cdr3_aa: CASSQAVATGNEQFF
cdr3_nt: TGCGCCAGCAGCCAAGCCGTAGCTACGGGCAATGAGCAGTTCTTC
d_call: .
v_call: TRBV4-3
j_call: TRBJ2-1

cdr3_aa: CASSPPCGQNYGYTF
cdr3_nt: TGTGCCAGCAGCCCGCCATGCGGACAGAACTATGGCTACACCTTC
d_call: .
v_call: TRBV5-5
j_call: TRBJ1-2

cdr3_aa: CASSEGDRGSYEQYF
cdr3_nt: TGTGCCAGTAGCGAGGGGGACAGGGGATCGTACGAGCAGTACTTC
d_call: TRBD1
v_call: TRBV19
j_call: TRBJ2-7

cdr3_aa: CASSDIGLAGTDTQYF
cdr3_nt: TGTGCCAGCAGTGACATCGGACTAGCGGGCACAGATACGCAGTATTTT
d_call: TRBD2
v_call: TRBV6-1
j_call: TRBJ2-3

cdr3_aa: CASTGGGSGNEQFF
cdr3_nt: TGCGCCAGCACGGGGGGCGGGAGCGGCAATGAGCAGTTCTTC
d_call: .
v_call: TRBV10-2
j_call: TRBJ2-1

cdr3_aa: CASSWRGTAGNTEAFF
cdr3_nt: TGTGCCAGCAGCTGGAGGGGGACAGCAGGAAACACTGAAGCTTTCTTT
d_call: TRBD1
v_call: TRBV5-6
j_call: TRBJ1-1

cdr3_aa: CASSESGGATDTQYF
cdr3_nt: TGTGCCAGCAGTGAATCTGGGGGCGCGACAGATACGCAGTATTTT
d_call: .
v_call: TRBV6-4
j_call: TRBJ2-3